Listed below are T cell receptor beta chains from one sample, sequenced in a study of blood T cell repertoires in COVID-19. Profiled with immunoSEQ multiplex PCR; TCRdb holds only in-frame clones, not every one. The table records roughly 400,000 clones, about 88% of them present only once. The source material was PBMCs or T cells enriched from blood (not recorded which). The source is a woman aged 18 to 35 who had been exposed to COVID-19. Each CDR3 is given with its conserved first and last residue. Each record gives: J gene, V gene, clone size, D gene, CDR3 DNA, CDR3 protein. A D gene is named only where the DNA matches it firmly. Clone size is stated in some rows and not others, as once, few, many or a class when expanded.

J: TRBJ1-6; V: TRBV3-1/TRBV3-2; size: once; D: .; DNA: TGTGCCAGCAGCCAAGAAATCAGGTCACCCCTCCACTTT; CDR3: CASSQEIRSPLHF
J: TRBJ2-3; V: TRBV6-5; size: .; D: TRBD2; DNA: TGTGCCAGCAGTTTGGGCGGGAGAGGGACAGATACGCAGTATTTT; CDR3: CASSLGGRGTDTQYF
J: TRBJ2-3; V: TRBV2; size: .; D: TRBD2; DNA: TGTGCCAGAGCGGGGGGGCCGACAGATACGCAGTATTTT; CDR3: CARAGGPTDTQYF
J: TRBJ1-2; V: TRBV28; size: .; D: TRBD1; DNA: TGTGCCAGCTCGCTAGGACAGGGAGGAGATGGCTACACCTTC; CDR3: CASSLGQGGDGYTF
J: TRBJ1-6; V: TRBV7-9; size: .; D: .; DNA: TGTGCCAGCAGCTTAGAAGTAGGGGGAGCACCCCTCCACTTT; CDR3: CASSLEVGGAPLHF
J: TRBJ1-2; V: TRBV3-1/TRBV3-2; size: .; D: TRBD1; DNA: TGTGCCAGCAGCCTCTTTAGGACAGGCTTGAGCTATGGCTACACCTTC; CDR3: CASSLFRTGLSYGYTF
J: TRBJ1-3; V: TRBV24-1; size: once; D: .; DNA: TGTGCCACCAGTGAGATACAGGTGAGCTCTGGAAACACCATATATTTT; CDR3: CATSEIQVSSGNTIYF
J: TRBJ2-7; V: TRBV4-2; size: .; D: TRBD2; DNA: TGTGCCAGCAGCCAAGATGAGACTAGCGGGAGCCTTTCCTACGAGCAGTACTTC; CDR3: CASSQDETSGSLSYEQYF
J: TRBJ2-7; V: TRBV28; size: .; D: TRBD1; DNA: TGTGCCAGCGTCCGGGGACAGGGGTCCTACGAGCAGTACTTC; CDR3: CASVRGQGSYEQYF
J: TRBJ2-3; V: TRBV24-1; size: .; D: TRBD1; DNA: TGTGCCACCAGTGATCTGGACAGGGAATCCACAGATACGCAGTATTTT; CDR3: CATSDLDRESTDTQYF
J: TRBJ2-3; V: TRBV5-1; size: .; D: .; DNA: TGCGCCAGCAGCCGCGACGGGGACTGGACAGATACGCAGTATTTT; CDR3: CASSRDGDWTDTQYF
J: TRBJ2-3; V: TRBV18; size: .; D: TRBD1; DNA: TGTGCCAGCTCACCGAGACAGGGACCTAATACGCAGTATTTT; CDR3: CASSPRQGPNTQYF
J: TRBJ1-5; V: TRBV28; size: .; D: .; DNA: TGTGCCAGCAGTTTATCCCTGACAGTCAATCAGCCCCAGCATTTT; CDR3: CASSLSLTVNQPQHF
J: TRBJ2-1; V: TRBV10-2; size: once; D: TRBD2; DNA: TGCGCCAGCAGTGACCTAGCGGGATTCAGTGAGCAGTTCTTC; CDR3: CASSDLAGFSEQFF
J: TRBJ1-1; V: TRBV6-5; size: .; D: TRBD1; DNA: TGTGCCAGCAGGGGGACAGCGATGAACACTGAAGCTTTCTTT; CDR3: CASRGTAMNTEAFF
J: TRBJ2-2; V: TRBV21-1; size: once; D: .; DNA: TGTGCCAGCAGCAATCGGTTGGGCCCCACCGGGGAGCTGTTTTTT; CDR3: CASSNRLGPTGELFF
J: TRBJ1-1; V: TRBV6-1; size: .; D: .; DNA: TGTGCCAGCAGTCAAGCTTTCATGAACACTGAAGCTTTCTTT; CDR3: CASSQAFMNTEAFF
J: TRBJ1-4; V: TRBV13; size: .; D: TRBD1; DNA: TGTGCCAGCAGCTTAGAGGGACAGGGGAGTGAAAAACTGTTTTTT; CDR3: CASSLEGQGSEKLFF
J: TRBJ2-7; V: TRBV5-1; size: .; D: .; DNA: TGCGCCAGCAGCTTGGCGGAGGGGTCATTTCTATACGAGCAGTACTTC; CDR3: CASSLAEGSFLYEQYF
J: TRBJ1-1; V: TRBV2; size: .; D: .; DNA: TGTGCCAGCCGCCTGACTGGGACAATAAACACTGAAGCTTTCTTT; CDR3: CASRLTGTINTEAFF
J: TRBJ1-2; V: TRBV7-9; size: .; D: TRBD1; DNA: TGTGCCAGCAGCTCGGACAGGGCTGACTATGGCTACACCTTC; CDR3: CASSSDRADYGYTF
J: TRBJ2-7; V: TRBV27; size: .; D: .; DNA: TGTGCCAGCAGTTTATCAAGGAGGGACTCCTACGAGCAGTACTTC; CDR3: CASSLSRRDSYEQYF
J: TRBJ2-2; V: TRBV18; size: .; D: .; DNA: TGTGCCAGCTCGCCCTTACAGGGTTCGGGGACCGGGGAGCTGTTTTTT; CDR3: CASSPLQGSGTGELFF
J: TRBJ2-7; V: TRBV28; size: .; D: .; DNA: TGTGCCAGCAGTTTAATTGCGACAGGTCCCTACGAGCAGTACTTC; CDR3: CASSLIATGPYEQYF
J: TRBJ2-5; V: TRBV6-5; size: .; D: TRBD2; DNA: TGTGCCAGCAGTTACTCGACTAGCGGGGGGACCCAGGCCCAGTACTTC; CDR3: CASSYSTSGGTQAQYF
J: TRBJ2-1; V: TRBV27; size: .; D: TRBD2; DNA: TGTGCCAGCAGTGACGGGACTAGCGGATACAATGAGCAGTTCTTC; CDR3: CASSDGTSGYNEQFF
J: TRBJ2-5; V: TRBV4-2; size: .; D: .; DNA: TGTGCCAGCAGCCGGAAACTACAAACCGACCAAGAGACCCAGTACTTC; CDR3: CASSRKLQTDQETQYF
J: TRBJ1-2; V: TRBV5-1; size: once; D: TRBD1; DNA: TGCGCCAGCAGCTTCGGGACAGATTCGTACGGCTACACCTTC; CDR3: CASSFGTDSYGYTF
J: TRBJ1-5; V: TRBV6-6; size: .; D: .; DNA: TGTGCCAGCAGCACGACAGAGAATCAGCCCCAGCATTTT; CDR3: CASSTTENQPQHF
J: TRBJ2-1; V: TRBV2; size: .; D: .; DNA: TGTGCCAGCAGTAAGACTACGACCTACAATGAGCAGTTCTTC; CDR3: CASSKTTTYNEQFF
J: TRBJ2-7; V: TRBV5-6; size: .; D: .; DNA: TGTGCCAGCAGCTCGGGACGATCGACAGGCAGAACCTACGAGCAGTACTTC; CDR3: CASSSGRSTGRTYEQYF
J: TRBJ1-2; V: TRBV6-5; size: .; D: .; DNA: TGTGCCAGCAGTCTAGACCGGGTACTGGGGGGTGGCTACACCTTC; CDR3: CASSLDRVLGGGYTF
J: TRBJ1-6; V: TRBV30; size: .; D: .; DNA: TGTGCCTGGAGTCCCGGTCGCTATTCACCCCTCCACTTT; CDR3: CAWSPGRYSPLHF
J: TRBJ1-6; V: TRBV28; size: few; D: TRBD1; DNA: TGTGCCAGCAGTGTCCCCGGGACAGGGAATTCACCCCTCCACTTT; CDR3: CASSVPGTGNSPLHF